This TCR beta chain was observed in a study of vaccination and CD4 T cells after COVID-19. Time point indicated: late sampling 161 to 241 days after vaccination in a few convalescent patients. The sample's treatment: approximately 9-day PBMC culture with coronavirus spike peptide pools or control peptides (ViraFEST assay). ViraFEST stimulated the growth of antigen-specific T cells using peptide pools and subsequently profiled their TCRs by sequencing. Positive PCR tests were logged from March through December 2020, ahead of US Alpha, Beta and Delta variants. Negative selection separated CD4+ T cells from 10-day cultures. The CDR3 spans 15 residues. With 0 bases clipped from V and 4 bases from J, the junction kept 3 bases outside the gene matches. Germline CDR1 is DFQATT and CDR2 is SNEGSKA (reference sequence). The Oncomine TCR Beta short-read assay was what sequenced the DNA obtained from cultured CD4+ T cells. In TCRdb, the PCR reads were re-called with MiXCR into one record per CDR3 protein. The table lists roughly 24,000 distinct CDR3 sequences, around 30% of them singletons.

Concerning this clonotype: What it binds is not known.

The sample here was CD4+ T cells from blood, cultured in vitro, taken about 7 months after SARS-CoV-2 vaccination. The sequence was collected from a human donor who had recovered from COVID-19. The genes are TRBV20-1 and TRBJ2-2; TRBD1 aligns across 9 bases. The CDR3 region is CSARELDRGTGELFF. The CDR3 bases are TGCAGTGCTAGAGAATTGGACAGGGGCACCGGGGAGCTGTTTTTT.